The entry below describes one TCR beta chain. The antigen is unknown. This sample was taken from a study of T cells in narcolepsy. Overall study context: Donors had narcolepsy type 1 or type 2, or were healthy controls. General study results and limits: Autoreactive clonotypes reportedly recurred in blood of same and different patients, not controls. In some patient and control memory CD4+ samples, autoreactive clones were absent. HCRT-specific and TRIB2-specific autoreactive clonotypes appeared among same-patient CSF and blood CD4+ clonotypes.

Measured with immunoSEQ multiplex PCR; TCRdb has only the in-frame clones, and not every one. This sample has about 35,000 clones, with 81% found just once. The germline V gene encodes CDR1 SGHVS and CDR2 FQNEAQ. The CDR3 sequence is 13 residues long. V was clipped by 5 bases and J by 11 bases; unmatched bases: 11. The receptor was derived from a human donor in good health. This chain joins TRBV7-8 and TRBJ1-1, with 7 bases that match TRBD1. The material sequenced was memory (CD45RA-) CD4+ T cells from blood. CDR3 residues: CASSTQGGRSAFF. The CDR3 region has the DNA TGTGCCAGCAGCACCCAGGGGGGTCGTTCGGCTTTCTTT.